This is a list of T cell receptor beta chains from one sample in a study of identical twins. TCRdb passed the 5' RACE reads through MiXCR, listing each CDR3 protein once. The sample has some 330,000 distinct CDR3 sequences, roughly 10% seen once; the top ten hold roughly 9%. Sequencing used naive T cells sorted from blood. The receptors shown here come from a woman in her forties or fifties in good health. The CDR3 runs from the conserved cysteine through the conserved F or W. Fields, in order: clone size, J gene, D gene, V gene, CDR3 protein, CDR3 DNA. The D gene is left open where the match is weak. Clone size is shown for a subset of rows, as once, few, many or a class of expanded clone.

size: few; J: TRBJ2-5; D: TRBD1; V: TRBV11-3; CDR3: CASSLYRGQETQYF; DNA: TGTGCCAGCAGCCTCTACAGGGGGCAAGAGACCCAGTACTTC
size: few; J: TRBJ2-3; D: -; V: TRBV30; CDR3: CAWSRRAANTDTQYF; DNA: TGTGCCTGGTCCCGGAGGGCCGCGAATACAGATACGCAGTATTTT
size: few; J: TRBJ2-7; D: -; V: TRBV20-1; CDR3: CSATRGSALREQYF; DNA: TGCAGTGCTACGCGGGGTAGCGCCCTCCGGGAGCAGTACTTC
size: few; J: TRBJ2-1; D: -; V: TRBV25-1; CDR3: CASSDGGGRYEQFF; DNA: TGTGCCAGCAGTGACGGCGGCGGGCGGTATGAGCAGTTCTTC
size: many; J: TRBJ2-3; D: -; V: TRBV5-1; CDR3: CASSEAGTDTQYF; DNA: TGCGCCAGCAGCGAGGCAGGCACAGATACGCAGTATTTT
size: -; J: TRBJ2-5; D: -; V: TRBV4-1; CDR3: CASSQELGTQYF; DNA: TGCGCCAGCAGCCAAGAGTTGGGGACCCAGTACTTC
size: many; J: TRBJ2-5; D: -; V: TRBV20-1; CDR3: CSARRGVETQYF; DNA: TGCAGTGCTAGAAGGGGTGTAGAGACCCAGTACTTC
size: -; J: TRBJ1-3; D: -; V: TRBV7-8; CDR3: CASSPRWLDRLTGNTIYF; DNA: TGTGCCAGCAGCCCCCGATGGTTAGACAGGCTGACTGGAAACACCATATATTTT
size: -; J: TRBJ1-4; D: -; V: TRBV14; CDR3: CASSQAKWPGATNEKLFF; DNA: TGTGCCAGCAGCCAAGCGAAGTGGCCGGGAGCAACTAATGAAAAACTGTTTTTT
size: few; J: TRBJ2-2; D: -; V: TRBV29-1; CDR3: CSVNDSGELFF; DNA: TGCAGCGTTAACGACTCCGGGGAGCTGTTTTTT
size: -; J: TRBJ2-5; D: -; V: TRBV12-3/TRBV12-4; CDR3: CASSLKRETQYF; DNA: TGTGCCAGCAGTTTGAAGCGGGAGACCCAGTACTTC
size: many; J: TRBJ2-3; D: TRBD1; V: TRBV29-1; CDR3: CSVETLLGQTQYF; DNA: TGCAGCGTTGAAACCCTACTGGGACAGACGCAGTATTTT
size: -; J: TRBJ1-1; D: -; V: TRBV4-1; CDR3: CASSHGGGGTEAFF; DNA: TGCGCCAGCAGCCATGGGGGAGGGGGCACTGAAGCTTTCTTT
size: -; J: TRBJ2-1; D: -; V: TRBV29-1; CDR3: CSVLSQRVYNEQFF; DNA: TGCAGCGTTTTGTCTCAGCGGGTCTACAATGAGCAGTTCTTC
size: few; J: TRBJ2-1; D: -; V: TRBV5-5; CDR3: CASSFPGRFGDNEQFF; DNA: TGTGCCAGCAGCTTCCCGGGGCGTTTCGGCGACAATGAGCAGTTCTTC
size: -; J: TRBJ2-7; D: TRBD2; V: TRBV29-1; CDR3: CSVGLAGVEQYF; DNA: TGCAGCGTTGGACTCGCGGGGGTCGAGCAGTACTTC
size: -; J: TRBJ2-3; D: -; V: TRBV7-8; CDR3: CASSLHGPDTQYF; DNA: TGTGCCAGCAGCTTACATGGACCAGATACGCAGTATTTT
size: few; J: TRBJ2-1; D: TRBD2; V: TRBV12-3/TRBV12-4; CDR3: CASSLGGLAKSEQFF; DNA: TGTGCCAGCAGTTTAGGGGGACTAGCGAAGAGTGAGCAGTTCTTC
size: -; J: TRBJ1-1; D: -; V: TRBV20-1; CDR3: CSARNEAFF; DNA: TGCAGTGCTAGGAATGAAGCTTTCTTT
size: -; J: TRBJ1-4; D: TRBD1; V: TRBV5-6; CDR3: CASRTGGQGNEKLFF; DNA: TGTGCCAGCAGGACCGGGGGACAGGGTAATGAAAAACTGTTTTTT
size: -; J: TRBJ2-1; D: TRBD2; V: TRBV12-3/TRBV12-4; CDR3: CASSLAGIAGGHNEQFF; DNA: TGTGCCAGCAGTTTAGCGGGAATAGCGGGAGGGCACAATGAGCAGTTCTTC
size: -; J: TRBJ1-2; D: -; V: TRBV27; CDR3: CASSSQTGHYGYTF; DNA: TGTGCCAGCAGTTCCCAGACGGGGCACTATGGCTACACCTTC
size: many; J: TRBJ2-4; D: TRBD2; V: TRBV5-1; CDR3: CASSPRALAGVDKNIQYF; DNA: TGCGCCAGCAGCCCCCGGGCTCTAGCGGGAGTCGACAAAAACATTCAGTACTTC
size: few; J: TRBJ1-2; D: -; V: TRBV3-1; CDR3: CASSLSGDWDPESYGYTF; DNA: TGTGCCAGCAGTCTTTCCGGGGATTGGGACCCAGAAAGCTATGGCTACACCTTC
size: many; J: TRBJ2-2; D: -; V: TRBV20-1; CDR3: CSARDNRRPTGELFF; DNA: TGCAGTGCTAGAGATAACCGCCGCCCGACCGGGGAGCTGTTTTTT
size: few; J: TRBJ2-7; D: TRBD1; V: TRBV20-1; CDR3: CSARGYRTGSYEQYF; DNA: TGCAGTGCTAGAGGGTACCGGACAGGGTCCTACGAGCAGTACTTC
size: few; J: TRBJ1-2; D: TRBD1; V: TRBV7-9; CDR3: CASSLAGQGANGYTF; DNA: TGTGCCAGCAGCTTGGCGGGACAGGGGGCAAATGGCTACACCTTC
size: many; J: TRBJ2-1; D: TRBD2; V: TRBV6-2/TRBV6-3; CDR3: CASSRLAGGNNEQFF; DNA: TGTGCCAGCAGCAGACTAGCGGGAGGGAACAATGAGCAGTTCTTC
size: few; J: TRBJ2-5; D: -; V: TRBV27; CDR3: CASSHSWDLGETQYF; DNA: TGTGCCAGCAGTCACTCTTGGGACCTCGGGGAGACCCAGTACTTC
size: -; J: TRBJ2-3; D: -; V: TRBV2; CDR3: CASSEGGANTQYF; DNA: TGTGCCAGCAGTGAAGGAGGGGCAAATACGCAGTATTTT
size: -; J: TRBJ2-5; D: -; V: TRBV5-1; CDR3: CASSLGAWETQYF; DNA: TGCGCCAGCAGCTTAGGGGCTTGGGAGACCCAGTACTTC
size: -; J: TRBJ2-3; D: -; V: TRBV12-3/TRBV12-4; CDR3: CASLRTDTQYF; DNA: TGTGCCAGCCTCCGGACAGATACGCAGTATTTT
size: few; J: TRBJ1-1; D: -; V: TRBV7-9; CDR3: CASSQNPGSVSTEAFF; DNA: TGTGCCAGCAGTCAGAACCCGGGGAGCGTGAGCACTGAAGCTTTCTTT